Each of the 4 T cell receptor beta chains below was sequenced from the same sample in a study of regulatory T cells in long-lasting Graves disease. CDR3 regions were amplified by Arm-PCR using iRepertoire HTBI primers to build TCR beta libraries. Via MiXCR, TCRdb re-called the multiplex PCR reads, giving one row per CDR3 protein. Of roughly 450,000 distinct CDR3 sequences listed, about a quarter are singletons. Noted time point: persistent/refractory GD, antithyroid drugs over 5 years with positive TRAb. The TCR library was made from RNA extracted from PBMCs. The sequences come from peripheral blood mononuclear cells (PBMCs), collected when the disease was refractory, from a patient treated with antithyroid drugs. These receptors came from a female donor with Graves disease.

This clonotype was counted a few times. The chain couples TRBV20-1 to TRBJ2-2; no firm D call. Trimming left V 3 bases short and J 4 bases short, with 9 bases between. The CDR3 totals 13 residues. Germline CDR1 is DFQATT and CDR2 is SNEGSKA (reference sequence). CDR3 region: CSARKQITGELFF. DNA of the CDR3: TGCAGTGCTAGGAAACAGATCACCGGGGAGCTGTTTTTT.

This clonotype was observed a few times. The CDR3 here is CASRPTSGMGYNEQFF. The CDR3 DNA reads TGTGCCAGCAGACCCACTAGCGGGATGGGCTACAATGAGCAGTTCTTC. The chain is built from TRBV25-1 and TRBJ2-1, with TRBD2 matching over 10 bases. Trimming removed 6 bases from V and 3 bases from J; junction bases left unmatched: 8. The CDR3 is made up of 16 amino acids. CDR1 is MGHDK and CDR2 is SYGVNS in the germline V gene.

This clonotype was seen ten or more times. The J gene is TRBJ1-2, the V gene TRBV28; 11 bases are shared with TRBD1. Germline assignment: CDR1 MDHEN and CDR2 SYDVKM. This CDR3 spans 14 amino acids. V trimming: 6 bases; J trimming: 6 bases; junction bases outside the gene matches: 6. In nucleotides, the CDR3 is TGTGCCAGCAGCGTCGGACAGGGGGCAGATGGCTACACCTTC. It codes for CASSVGQGADGYTF.

This clonotype has only a few counts. The chain combines TRBV19 with TRBJ1-2; D remains ambiguous. Per the germline V gene, CDR1 is LNHDA and CDR2 is SQIVND (reference sequence). The CDR3 sequence is 15 residues long. V lost 0 bases and J lost 3, with 11 bases in between. CDR3: CASSIESRQHYGYTF. CDR3 DNA: TGTGCCAGTAGTATAGAGTCGCGGCAGCACTATGGCTACACCTTC.